The 26 T cell receptor beta chains given below trace back to one sample, sequenced in a study of blood T cells in healthy people across ages (dated by TCRdb to the mid-2010s). Receptor amplification or capture employed 5' RACE. The run used an Illumina HiSeq 2500. A second PCR of roughly 6 to 11 cycles was run with a J-beta primer mix and a sample-barcoded 5' primer. TCRdb passed the public sequencing reads through fastp at Q25 and MiXCR, retaining productive beta sequences. Each entry is one CDR3 protein sequence, shown with its most common DNA and genes. The sample table lists more than 650,000 distinct CDR3 sequences, more than 25% of them with a count of one. The top ten constitute 3% of the sample. Separately, the same data were catalogued under a study of T cells of mothers and their children.

Material: blood. These receptors came from a boy aged 10-17 years in good health.

This clonotype was seen a handful of times. The rearrangement joins TRBV5-1 to TRBJ1-3, with a tentative D call TRBD1 (6 bases). This CDR3 contains 17 residues. CDR1 SGHRS and CDR2 YFSETQ come from the germline V gene. Trimming removed 1 base from V and 0 bases from J, with 14 bases in between. CDR3 sequence reads: CASSLHGTTISGNTIYF. The CDR3 coding sequence is TGCGCCAGCAGCTTGCACGGGACAACGATCTCTGGAAACACCATATATTTT.

At least ten counts were recorded for this clonotype. The chain joins TRBV3-1 to TRBJ2-5; no clear D. The CDR3 loop spans 14 amino acids. CDR1 and CDR2 (germline): LGHDT, YNNKEL (reference sequence). V gave up 5 bases and J gave up 2 bases, with 12 bases separating them. As DNA, the CDR3 is TGTGCCAGCAGCTTCTGGACGGAGCAAGAGACCCAGTACTTC. Translation gives CASSFWTEQETQYF.

The chain is built from TRBV29-1 and TRBJ2-5; D possibly matches TRBD1 or TRBD2 (5 bases each). V shed 6 bases and J shed 4 bases, with 24 bases lying between them. CDR3 length: 16 amino acids. Germline CDR1 and CDR2: SQVTM and ANQGSEA. The CDR3 sequence is CSVTRSGSATGETQYF. The CDR3 bases are TGCAGCGTGACCCGATCAGGGAGTGCAACGGGAGAGACCCAGTACTTC.

This clonotype was found a few times. The rearrangement joins TRBV6-5 to TRBJ2-1; TRBD2 aligns across 11 bases. The CDR3 runs 15 residues. Looked up from germline, CDR1 is MNHEY and CDR2 is SVGAGI. The V gene end was trimmed by 5 bases and the J gene end by 6 bases; junction bases not matched to a gene: 6. The CDR3 loop reads CASSRTLAGGNEQFF. Written as DNA, the CDR3 is TGTGCCAGCAGTCGGACCCTAGCGGGGGGCAATGAGCAGTTCTTC.

The V and J genes are TRBV6-1 and TRBJ2-5; perhaps TRBD1 as D (5 bases). V dropped 4 bases and J dropped 1 base, with 10 bases sitting between them. Germline V CDR1 and CDR2: MNHNS, SASEGT. The CDR3 covers 14 residues. The CDR3 coding sequence is TGTGCCAGCAGTGGGGAAGGGGCCCAAGAGACCCAGTACTTC. It is translated as CASSGEGAQETQYF.

This clonotype occurred a few times. The chain combines TRBV3-1 with TRBJ1-2; D is unclear. V lost 1 base and J lost 3, with 9 bases in between. In germline, CDR1 is LGHDT, CDR2 YNNKEL (reference sequence). The CDR3 contains 14 residues. DNA for the CDR3: TGTGCCAGCAGCCAAGTGGCGCTTCACTATGGCTACACCTTC. This gives the protein CASSQVALHYGYTF.

This clonotype was counted a few times. The chain joins TRBV5-1 to TRBJ2-5, with 8 bases that match TRBD2. The end of the DNA aligns better with TRBJ2-7, so the J call may be wrong. In germline, CDR1 is SGHRS, CDR2 YFSETQ. This CDR3 has 14 amino acids. DNA for the CDR3: TGCGCCAGCAACCTCAGACTAGCGTCCTACGAGCAGTACTTC. The encoded protein is CASNLRLASYEQYF.

The V call is TRBV20-1, the J call TRBJ2-7; tentative D call: TRBD2 (6 bases). Trimming left V 3 bases short and J 2 bases short, with 8 bases between. This CDR3 has 12 amino acids. Germline V gene data show CDR1 as DFQATT and CDR2 as SNEGSKA (reference sequence). The CDR3 sequence: CSASSGAYEQYF. The CDR3 nucleotides read TGCAGTGCTAGTTCGGGGGCCTACGAGCAGTACTTC.

This clonotype occurred many times. The gene calls are TRBV2 and TRBJ2-5; TRBD1 agrees at 7 bases. Germline CDR1 and CDR2: SNHLY and FYNNEI. CDR3 length equals 14 residues. V lost 5 bases, J lost 5 bases, and 8 bases stayed unmatched. The CDR3 reads CASSRTGLGETQYF. The CDR3 region has the DNA TGTGCCAGCAGTCGGACAGGCTTAGGGGAGACCCAGTACTTC.

The table lists this clonotype with a few counts. This chain joins TRBV29-1 and TRBJ2-5, with TRBD1 matching 9 bases. The closer fit of TRBJ2-7 to the DNA end suggests the J call may be wrong. The CDR3 consists of 15 residues. Germline V gene lookup returns CDR1 SQVTM and CDR2 ANQGSEA. In DNA form, the CDR3 reads TGCAGCGTTGAACAACAGGGGGCCCCCCTCTACGAGCAGTACTTC. Its translation is CSVEQQGAPLYEQYF.

J is TRBJ2-3 and V is TRBV29-1; 10 bases fit TRBD2. Looked up from germline, CDR1 is SQVTM and CDR2 is ANQGSEA. The CDR3 sequence is 15 residues long. V was clipped by 5 bases and J by 6 bases; unmatched bases: 11. CDR3 residues: CSVQRLAGELDTQYF. The CDR3 nucleotides are TGCAGCGTTCAACGGCTAGCGGGGGAGTTGGATACGCAGTATTTT.

The V gene is TRBV10-1, the J gene TRBJ1-4; D unresolved. The CDR3 covers 13 residues. Deletions cut 3 bases from V and 5 bases from J, with 7 bases between. Per the germline V gene, CDR1 is WNHNN and CDR2 is SYGVQD (reference sequence). In nucleotides, the CDR3 is TGCGCCAGCAGTGAAGGGCAGAATGAAAAACTGTTTTTT. This encodes CASSEGQNEKLFF.

This chain links TRBV18 with TRBJ1-4; the D is unclear. CDR1 is KGHSH, CDR2 LQKENI, per germline. The CDR3 has 13 amino acids. Trimming stripped 5 bases from V and 11 bases from J, with 15 bases between. The CDR3 loop is CASSTRESWKLFF. The CDR3 nucleotides read TGTGCCAGCTCAACCAGAGAATCTTGGAAACTGTTTTTT.

V gene TRBV4-1 combines with J gene TRBJ2-1, with 10 bases identical to TRBD1. The trim removed 4 bases at V and 8 bases at J, leaving 11 bases unmatched. CDR3 length: 16 residues. Germline-derived CDR1 and CDR2 are MGHRA and YSYEKL. Here the CDR3 DNA reads TGCGCCAGCAGCCCCCTCCGGGACAGGGGCGTTGATGAGCAGTTCTTC. Encoded protein: CASSPLRDRGVDEQFF.

V usage is TRBV10-2 and J usage is TRBJ2-6; the match to TRBD2 covers 8 bases. The CDR3 has 19 amino acids. J was trimmed by 0 bases and V by 0 bases; bases with no gene match: 7. The germline V gene has CDR1 WSHSY and CDR2 SAAADI. The CDR3: CASSESRNGGASGANVLTF. In nucleotides, the CDR3 is TGCGCCAGCAGTGAGTCGAGGAACGGGGGGGCCTCTGGGGCCAACGTCCTGACTTTC.

In regard to this clonotype: This may be a read error: a much more frequent sequence differs by one nucleotide. V usage is TRBV6-5 and J usage is TRBJ2-7; TRBD1 aligns across 8 bases. The length of the CDR3 is 15 residues. V trimming: 0 bases; J trimming: 6 bases; junction bases outside the gene matches: 7. Germline V gene sequence: CDR1 MNHEY, CDR2 SVGAGI. The CDR3 sequence: CASSYSGTGACEQYF. In nucleotides, the CDR3 is TGTGCCAGCAGTTACTCTGGGACAGGTGCTTGCGAGCAGTACTTC.

This clonotype has more than one count but fewer than ten. In DNA, the CDR3 is TGCAGCGTTGCTAAAGAGACCCAGTACTTC. It specifies CSVAKETQYF. This chain uses TRBV29-1 with TRBJ2-5, with D uncertain. The V end lost 4 bases, the J end lost 3 bases, and 3 bases lay between the germline ends. CDR3 length: 10 residues. Germline CDR1 SQVTM, CDR2 ANQGSEA.

The gene calls are TRBV5-5 and TRBJ2-7, with D unclear. The CDR3 runs 15 residues. Trimming cost V 4 bases and J 2 bases, with 16 bases left between them. Germline values: CDR1 SGHKS, CDR2 YYEKEE (reference sequence). The CDR3: CASSSSADVTYEQYF. CDR3 in DNA: TGTGCCAGCAGCAGTAGTGCAGATGTCACCTACGAGCAGTACTTC.

Many counts were recorded for this clonotype. The chain uses TRBV28 and TRBJ2-5, with a tentative D call TRBD1 (6 bases). Germline V CDR1 and CDR2: MDHEN, SYDVKM. With 5 bases removed from V and 4 bases from J, the gap between germline ends came to 11 bases. This CDR3 is 13 amino acids long. The CDR3 nucleotides are TGTGCCAGCAGTCCACAGGGCAGAGAGACCCAGTACTTC. This codes for CASSPQGRETQYF.

The rearrangement uses TRBV15 and TRBJ2-6; the D is unclear. This CDR3 has 16 residues. Trimming cost V 0 bases and J 0 bases, with 6 bases left between them. Germline assignment: CDR1 LNHNV and CDR2 YYDKDF (reference sequence). Written as DNA, the CDR3 is TGTGCCACCAGCAGAGATCGGCGCTCTGGGGCCAACGTCCTGACTTTC. It is translated as CATSRDRRSGANVLTF.

This clonotype showed up just a few times. The chain carries TRBV28 and TRBJ1-4; D gene uncertain. The CDR3 consists of 14 residues. Trimming cost V 5 bases and J 8 bases, with 15 bases left between them. CDR1 and CDR2 from the germline V gene are MDHEN and SYDVKM. CDR3 residues: CASSQRARREKLFF. The CDR3 coding sequence is TGTGCCAGCAGTCAGCGGGCTCGGAGGGAAAAACTGTTTTTT.

This clonotype was detected only a few times. The chain links TRBV2 to TRBJ2-1; D uncertain. The V and J ends lost 3 bases and 4 bases respectively, with 10 bases between them. Germline values: CDR1 SNHLY, CDR2 FYNNEI. This CDR3 has 14 amino acids. CDR3 in DNA: TGTGCCAGCAGTGAGAACCCAGATTACAATGAGCAGTTCTTC. Translation gives CASSENPDYNEQFF.

This clonotype was seen a handful of times. DNA of the CDR3: TGTGCCAGCAGCTTATTCCAGGGGAGCACTGAAGCTTTCTTT. It is translated as CASSLFQGSTEAFF. The chain links TRBV13 to TRBJ1-1, with a tentative D call TRBD1 (6 bases). CDR1 and CDR2 (germline): PRHDT, FYEKMQ (reference sequence). Trimming shortened V by 2 bases and J by 4 bases, and 11 bases separated the two germline ends. The CDR3 length is 14 residues.

In this sample, this clonotype turned up a few times. The chain joins TRBV7-3 to TRBJ2-2; 8 bases map to TRBD2. CDR3 length: 17 residues. Germline assignment: CDR1 SGHTA and CDR2 FQGTGA. V shed 4 bases and J 4 bases; nucleotides not matched to a gene: 11. The CDR3: CASSSQPRGGATGELFF. CDR3 DNA sequence: TGTGCCAGCAGCTCCCAACCCCGGGGGGGAGCCACCGGGGAGCTGTTTTTT.

This clonotype was counted once. J is TRBJ2-2 and V is TRBV5-1; 7 nucleotides match TRBD2. This CDR3 is 15 amino acids long. Germline trimming cut 3 bases from V and 0 bases from J; bases unmatched to any gene: 2. CDR1 and CDR2 (germline): SGHRS, YFSETQ. The CDR3 loop reads CASSWGGTNTGELFF. The CDR3 coding sequence is TGCGCCAGCAGCTGGGGGGGAACGAACACCGGGGAGCTGTTTTTT.

This chain's CDR3 is CATSSWAGDDGYTF. CDR3 in DNA: TGTGCCACCAGTTCGTGGGCAGGGGACGATGGCTACACCTTC. The V and J genes are TRBV24-1 and TRBJ1-2, with a weak D call TRBD1 (6 bases). CDR1 KGHDR and CDR2 SFDVKD come from the germline V gene. The CDR3 is 14 residues long. The V end lost 6 bases, the J end lost 6 bases, and 16 bases lay between the germline ends.